The rows below give T cell receptor beta chains drawn from one sample of a study of cytomegalovirus exposure and HLA in healthy donors. The protocol was immunoSEQ multiplex PCR, while the TCRdb copy is restricted to in-frame clones and leaves out a portion. The repertoire consists of approximately 130,000 clones, with roughly 8.8% occurring once and the leading ten covering roughly 6.4%. The sequencing sample was made of PBMCs. The receptors originated from a woman between 40 and 50 years old in good health and CMV-seropositive. The CDR3 runs from the conserved cysteine through the conserved F or W. The D gene is left open where the match is weak. For some rows the clone size is stated as once, few or many, or as a class when expanded; others skip it.

abundance	j_gene	v_gene	d_gene	CDR3aa	CDR3nt
-	TRBJ2-5	TRBV5-5	TRBD1	CASSLPGTGVETQYF	TGTGCCAGCAGCCTCCCAGGGACAGGGGTGGAGACCCAGTACTTC
-	TRBJ2-5	TRBV6-6	-	CASSYSQTGQETQYF	TGTGCCAGCAGTTACTCGCAAACAGGACAAGAGACCCAGTACTTC
few	TRBJ1-1	TRBV4-3	-	CASSQDLGGVTLNTEAFF	TGCGCCAGCAGCCAAGATCTTGGGGGGGTGACACTTAACACTGAAGCTTTCTTT
few	TRBJ1-1	TRBV6-1	-	CASTEGGWNTEAFF	TGTGCCAGCACTGAGGGGGGGTGGAACACTGAAGCTTTCTTT
-	TRBJ1-5	TRBV6-1	-	CASSEFSRVGQPQHF	TGTGCCAGCAGTGAATTCAGCAGGGTTGGGCAGCCCCAGCATTTT
few	TRBJ2-3	TRBV7-9	TRBD1	CASSLGDRNTDTQYF	TGTGCCAGCAGCTTAGGGGACAGAAACACAGATACGCAGTATTTT
-	TRBJ1-4	TRBV2	-	CASSRRGAEGEKLFF	TGTGCCAGCAGCAGGCGGGGGGCAGAAGGTGAAAAACTGTTTTTT
-	TRBJ2-1	TRBV19	-	CASSIDRAGFYNEQFF	TGTGCCAGTAGTATAGATCGGGCAGGGTTCTACAATGAGCAGTTCTTC
few	TRBJ1-1	TRBV10-2	-	CASSRGIDTEAFF	TGCGCCAGCAGCCGGGGGATCGACACTGAAGCTTTCTTT
few	TRBJ2-5	TRBV5-8	-	CASSRGSGDRETQYF	TGTGCCAGCAGCCGCGGATCAGGGGATAGAGAGACCCAGTACTTC
-	TRBJ2-5	TRBV18	-	CASSPGLNQETQYF	TGTGCCAGCTCACCGGGACTTAATCAAGAGACCCAGTACTTC
many	TRBJ2-1	TRBV6-5	-	CASSYEQGGYNEQFF	TGTGCCAGCAGTTACGAGCAGGGGGGCTACAATGAGCAGTTCTTC
few	TRBJ1-2	TRBV5-4	-	CASSSTNYGYTF	TGTGCCAGCAGCTCTACTAACTATGGCTACACCTTC
few	TRBJ2-4	TRBV5-5	-	CASSLVTGPGIQYF	TGTGCCAGCAGCTTGGTAACAGGGCCGGGCATTCAGTACTTC
-	TRBJ2-3	TRBV6-1	-	CASSRTWYTDTQYF	TGTGCCAGCAGTCGAACATGGTACACAGATACGCAGTATTTT
few	TRBJ2-5	TRBV18	-	CASSPGGEETQYF	TGTGCCAGCTCACCGGGGGGTGAAGAGACCCAGTACTTC
few	TRBJ1-2	TRBV6-1	TRBD1	CASSPQGANYGYTF	TGTGCCAGCAGTCCACAGGGGGCTAACTATGGCTACACCTTC
few	TRBJ1-5	TRBV2	-	CASSLDTAWANQPQHF	TGTGCCAGCAGTCTGGACACGGCATGGGCTAATCAGCCCCAGCATTTT
few	TRBJ1-2	TRBV5-1	-	CASSHSSGQTNYGYTF	TGCGCCAGCAGCCACAGTTCAGGACAGACTAACTATGGCTACACCTTC
few	TRBJ2-1	TRBV7-2	TRBD2	CASSAPGGAGGEQFF	TGTGCCAGCAGCGCCCCCGGGGGGGCGGGCGGTGAGCAGTTCTTC
-	TRBJ2-2	TRBV11-2	TRBD1	CASSPDRGIWGELFF	TGTGCCAGCAGCCCGGACAGGGGAATTTGGGGGGAGCTGTTTTTT
-	TRBJ2-1	TRBV5-1	TRBD2	CASSMSSGGGTYNEQFF	TGCGCCAGCAGCATGAGTAGCGGGGGGGGAACCTACAATGAGCAGTTCTTC
few	TRBJ1-2	TRBV21-1	-	CASSRNRGRPGYGYTF	TGTGCCAGCAGCAGGAACAGGGGGCGCCCCGGCTATGGCTACACCTTC
-	TRBJ2-7	TRBV6-4	TRBD1	CASSADRVKLAEQYF	TGTGCCAGCAGTGCAGACAGGGTCAAACTGGCCGAGCAGTACTTC
few	TRBJ2-6	TRBV2	-	CASSESELWANVLTF	TGTGCCAGCAGTGAGTCGGAGCTCTGGGCCAACGTCCTGACTTTC
-	TRBJ2-2	TRBV7-2	TRBD2	CASSLGDYLTGELFF	TGTGCCAGCAGCTTAGGGGACTACCTAACCGGGGAGCTGTTTTTT
-	TRBJ2-7	TRBV18	TRBD1	CASSPKGQGAYEQYF	TGTGCCAGCTCACCAAAGGGACAGGGCGCCTACGAGCAGTACTTC
-	TRBJ2-3	TRBV29-1	-	CSVFYSTSTDTQYF	TGCAGCGTCTTTTACTCAACTAGCACAGATACGCAGTATTTT
-	TRBJ2-6	TRBV7-3	TRBD1	CASSLVGGQSSGANVLTF	TGTGCCAGCAGCTTAGTAGGGGGACAGAGCTCTGGGGCCAACGTCCTGACTTTC
few	TRBJ1-6	TRBV7-9	-	CASSRTEPNSPLHF	TGTGCCAGCAGCCGGACAGAACCTAATTCACCCCTCCACTTT
-	TRBJ2-6	TRBV7-2	-	CASSLSSGANVLTF	TGTGCCAGCAGCTTATCTTCTGGGGCCAACGTCCTGACTTTC
-	TRBJ1-2	TRBV6-1	-	CASSQDIRSYGYTF	TGTGCCAGCAGTCAGGACATTCGTAGTTATGGCTACACCTTC
few	TRBJ2-2	TRBV21-1	-	CASSKALDWDTGELFF	TGTGCCAGCAGCAAAGCACTGGACTGGGACACCGGGGAGCTGTTTTTT
few	TRBJ2-2	TRBV4-3	TRBD2	CASSQESGGLAGDDQRGELFF	TGCGCCAGCAGCCAAGAATCTGGGGGCCTAGCGGGGGATGACCAGAGAGGGGAGCTGTTTTTT
few	TRBJ1-1	TRBV6-6	-	CASSYPRQAPNTEAFF	TGTGCCAGCAGTTACCCTCGACAGGCGCCGAACACTGAAGCTTTCTTT
-	TRBJ2-7	TRBV11-2	-	CASSPDRNSVGQYF	TGTGCCAGCAGCCCCGACAGGAATAGTGTCGGGCAGTACTTC
-	TRBJ2-6	TRBV27	TRBD2	CASSSAGGPSGANVLTF	TGTGCCAGCAGTAGCGCGGGGGGGCCTTCTGGGGCCAACGTCCTGACTTTC
few	TRBJ1-6	TRBV6-4	-	CASSYDRLNSPLHF	TGTGCCAGCAGTTACGACAGGTTAAATTCACCCCTCCACTTT
few	TRBJ2-3	TRBV7-9	-	CASSLAGLPTDTQYF	TGTGCCAGCAGCTTAGCGGGGCTACCCACAGATACGCAGTATTTT
-	TRBJ2-3	TRBV2	-	CASIGLNTDTQYF	TGTGCCAGCATTGGACTGAACACAGATACGCAGTATTTT
-	TRBJ1-4	TRBV27	-	CASSLREASEKLFF	TGTGCCAGCAGCCTCAGGGAGGCGAGTGAAAAACTGTTTTTT
-	TRBJ1-6	TRBV2	-	CASSEIWVGVYNSPLHF	TGTGCCAGCAGTGAAATTTGGGTAGGAGTATATAATTCACCCCTCCACTTT
-	TRBJ2-1	TRBV19	TRBD1	CASSIWDRGRLEQFF	TGTGCCAGTAGTATTTGGGACAGGGGGCGTTTGGAGCAGTTCTTC
few	TRBJ1-4	TRBV6-1	-	CASQIKGGDEKLFF	TGTGCCAGCCAAATAAAAGGGGGGGATGAAAAACTGTTTTTT
few	TRBJ1-3	TRBV5-1	-	CANSPGTPSGNTIYF	TGCGCCAACAGCCCCGGGACACCTTCTGGAAACACCATATATTTT
-	TRBJ2-3	TRBV6-5	-	CASRATDTQYF	TGTGCCAGCAGGGCCACAGATACGCAGTATTTT
-	TRBJ2-5	TRBV6-1	TRBD2	CASSSGGYQETQYF	TGTGCCAGCAGTAGCGGGGGGTACCAAGAGACCCAGTACTTC
few	TRBJ1-2	TRBV5-1	-	CASSLGPGGYTF	TGCGCCAGCAGCTTAGGCCCGGGGGGCTACACCTTC
few	TRBJ1-1	TRBV6-6	-	CASSYGGARTEAFF	TGTGCCAGCAGTTACGGTGGAGCGCGCACTGAAGCTTTCTTT